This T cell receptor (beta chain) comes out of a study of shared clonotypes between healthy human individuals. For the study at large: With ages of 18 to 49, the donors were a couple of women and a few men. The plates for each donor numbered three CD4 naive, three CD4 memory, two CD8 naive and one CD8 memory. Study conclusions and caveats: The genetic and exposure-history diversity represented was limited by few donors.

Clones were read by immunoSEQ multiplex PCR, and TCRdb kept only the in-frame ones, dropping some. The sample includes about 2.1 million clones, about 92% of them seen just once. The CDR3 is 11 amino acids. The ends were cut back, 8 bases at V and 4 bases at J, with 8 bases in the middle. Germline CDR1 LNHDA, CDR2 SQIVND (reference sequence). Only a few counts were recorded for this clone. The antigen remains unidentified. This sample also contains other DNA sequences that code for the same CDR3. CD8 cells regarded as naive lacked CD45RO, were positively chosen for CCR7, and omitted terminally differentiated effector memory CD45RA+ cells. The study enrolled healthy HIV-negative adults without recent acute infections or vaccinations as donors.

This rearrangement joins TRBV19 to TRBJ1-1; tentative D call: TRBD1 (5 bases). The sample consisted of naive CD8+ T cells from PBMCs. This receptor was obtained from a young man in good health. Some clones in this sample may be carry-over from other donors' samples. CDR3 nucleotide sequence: TGTGCCAGTGCGGGGGGCACTGAAGCTTTCTTT. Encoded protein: CASAGGTEAFF.